Sequencing of this T cell receptor (beta chain) was carried out in a study of identical twins. Overall study results and limits: The degree of excess twin sharing was weaker in beta out-of-frame sequences. Researchers reported excess low generation probability among twin-shared out-of-frame alpha sequences. The study drew conclusions from cross-sectional statistical analysis, not from following the same donors.

Remarks on this clonotype: As yet, its antigen is unknown.

TCRdb processed the 5' RACE reads anew with MiXCR; each CDR3 protein has one entry. Of some 500,000 distinct CDR3 sequences in the sample, roughly 9.9% are singletons; the top ten hold around 3.1%. Only healthy Caucasians were included as donors. The V end was cut by 3 bases, the J end by 1 base, with 7 bases between. Germline V gene sequence: CDR1 GTSNPN, CDR2 SVGIG (reference sequence). CDR3 length: 13 residues. The same specimen was also included in a second study, on yellow fever vaccine responses in identical twins.

The specimen sequenced was PBMCs. This TCR was recovered from a woman aged 18-29 years in good health. The chain uses TRBV30 and TRBJ2-1; D is undetermined. The CDR3 coding sequence is TGTGCCTGGAGCAAGGGTTCCTACAATGAGCAGTTCTTC. It encodes CAWSKGSYNEQFF.